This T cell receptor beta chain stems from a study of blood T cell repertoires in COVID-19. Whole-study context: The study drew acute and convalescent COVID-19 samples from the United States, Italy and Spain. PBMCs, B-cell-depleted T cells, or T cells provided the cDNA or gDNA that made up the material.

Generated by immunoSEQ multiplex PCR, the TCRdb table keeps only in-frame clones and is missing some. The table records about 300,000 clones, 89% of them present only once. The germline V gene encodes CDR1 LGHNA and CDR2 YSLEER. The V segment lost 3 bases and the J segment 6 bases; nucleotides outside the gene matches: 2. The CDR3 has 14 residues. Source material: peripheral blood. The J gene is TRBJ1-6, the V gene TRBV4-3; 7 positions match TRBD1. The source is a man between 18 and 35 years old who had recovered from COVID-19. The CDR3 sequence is CASSQGQSNSPLHF. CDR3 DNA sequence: TGCGCCAGCAGCCAGGGACAGAGTAATTCACCCCTCCACTTT.